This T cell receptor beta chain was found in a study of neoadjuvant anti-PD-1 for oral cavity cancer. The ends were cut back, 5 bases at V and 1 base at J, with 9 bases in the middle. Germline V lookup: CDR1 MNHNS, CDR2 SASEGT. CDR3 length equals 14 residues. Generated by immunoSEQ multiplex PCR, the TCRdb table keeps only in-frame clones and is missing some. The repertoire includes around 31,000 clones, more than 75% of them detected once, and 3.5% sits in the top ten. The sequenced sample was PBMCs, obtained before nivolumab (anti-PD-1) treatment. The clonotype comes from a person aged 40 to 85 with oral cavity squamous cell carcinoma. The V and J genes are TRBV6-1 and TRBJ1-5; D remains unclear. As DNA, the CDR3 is TGTGCCAGCAGTTTAATCACGAGCAATCAGCCCCAGCATTTT. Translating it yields CASSLITSNQPQHF.